One TCR beta chain is described in this entry. The CDR3 loop spans 11 amino acids. With V trimmed by 3 bases and J by 11 bases, 3 bases remained unmatched. Germline V gene lookup returns CDR1 MDHEN and CDR2 SYDVKM. TCRdb's table, derived via immunoSEQ multiplex PCR, lists solely in-frame clones and lacks some. The sample shows approximately 300,000 clones, 80% to 90% of them seen only once. These data come from a study of blood T cell repertoires in COVID-19. This chain links TRBV28 with TRBJ2-7; the match to TRBD2 covers 8 bases. The clonotype was recovered from a man aged 25 to 40 with acute or convalescent COVID-19. Sample: peripheral blood. The CDR3 loop is CASSLERGKYF. The CDR3, as DNA: TGTGCCAGCAGTTTGGAGCGGGGGAAGTACTTC.